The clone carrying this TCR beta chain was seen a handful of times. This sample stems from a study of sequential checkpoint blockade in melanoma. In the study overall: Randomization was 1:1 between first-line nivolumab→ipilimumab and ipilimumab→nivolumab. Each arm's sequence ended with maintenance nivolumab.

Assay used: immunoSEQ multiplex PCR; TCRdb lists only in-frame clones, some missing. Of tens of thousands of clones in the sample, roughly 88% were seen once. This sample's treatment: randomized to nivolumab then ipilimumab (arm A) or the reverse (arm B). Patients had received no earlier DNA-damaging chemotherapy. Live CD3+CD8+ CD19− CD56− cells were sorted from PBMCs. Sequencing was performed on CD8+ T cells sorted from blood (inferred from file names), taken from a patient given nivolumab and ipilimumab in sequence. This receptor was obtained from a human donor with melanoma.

The CDR3 spells CASLTVYNEQFF. CDR3 nucleotides: TGTGCCAGCCTTACGGTCTACAATGAGCAGTTCTTC. V and J are TRBV6-6 and TRBJ2-1; unclear D gene. V gave up 8 bases and J gave up 3 bases, with 8 bases separating them. This CDR3 has 12 amino acids. Germline loops: CDR1 MNHNY, CDR2 SVGAGI (reference sequence).